This note documents a single T cell receptor beta chain sequence. Its target is unknown. The sample is drawn from a study of CXCR3-negative and CXCR3-positive naive CD8 T cells. CDR1 is SGHNT and CDR2 is YYREEE in the germline V gene (reference sequence). CDR3 length equals 17 residues. Study-wide findings and caveats: Naive cells that were CXCR3-positive had more hydrophobic TRB CDR3s (compared with CXCR3-negative naive cells). Similar TRBV-TRBJ usage was seen in naive cells (both CXCR3-negative and CXCR3-positive), but memory cells differed.

5' RACE that incorporated UMI labels was used to prepare the TRB cDNA libraries. TCRdb reprocessed the 5' RACE reads and stores each CDR3 protein as one record, lacking DNA. This table holds 130,000 to 150,000 distinct CDR3 sequences. Specimen: naive CXCR3+ CD8+ T cells from blood. Noted subset: CD45RO-CCR7+CD27+CD95- naive CD8+ T cells expressing CXCR3 (TNR3+). The TCR sequence derives from a human donor in good health. Some clones in this sample may be carry-over from other donors' samples. The chain employs TRBV5-4 and TRBJ2-3; TCRdb designates TRBD2, a call that cannot be tested without DNA. This CDR3 is CASSFGLAGASTDTQYF.